The clone carrying this T cell receptor beta chain was observed a few times. The antigen remains unidentified. The treatment here: oral pan-JAK inhibitor, 5-10 mg twice daily. The sample originates from a study of CD8+ T cells in alopecia areata. Across the whole study: Treated patients took oral tofacitinib at 5 to 10 mg twice daily.

V lost 0 bases, J lost 0 bases, and 17 bases lay in between. From germline, CDR1 is LGHNA and CDR2 YSLEER. This CDR3 spans 18 amino acids. RNA extraction was followed by reverse transcription into cDNA, which acted as the sequencing template. Repertoires were generated with immunoSEQ multiplex PCR, while TCRdb's copy carries only in-frame clones and drops some. The profile shows 90,000 to 120,000 clones, around 84% of them singletons. Study-wide findings and caveats: Tofacitinib significantly decreased scalp clonality and expanded CD8+ clones among top 100. Only one nonresponder was present, which leaves the link between baseline CD8+ expansion and response uncertain. Many of the expanded lesional clones endured in scalp and blood while on tofacitinib.

The gene calls are TRBV4-3 and TRBJ1-2; D ambiguous. Sample: CD8+ T cells sorted from blood, taken at week 24, from a patient treated with tofacitinib. This clonotype was obtained from a human donor with alopecia areata. This chain's CDR3 is CASSQDDDTVLPNYGYTF. The CDR3 nucleotides read TGCGCCAGCAGCCAAGATGACGACACCGTTCTGCCTAACTATGGCTACACCTTC.